Listed here are 19 T cell receptor beta chains from one sample, sequenced in a study of T-cell reconstitution after alpha-beta-depleted transplantation in children. Researchers prepared the TCRbeta library using unique molecular identifiers, the study reports. MiXCR was run by TCRdb on the PCR reads, yielding one entry per CDR3 protein. The repertoire includes over 200,000 distinct CDR3 sequences, 9.5% to 13% of them detected once, and 28% sits in the top ten. This sample comprised PBMCs, obtained before TCRalphabeta/CD19-depleted stem cell transplant. The origin of the receptors is a child under two years old with acute myeloid leukemia, due to receive a stem cell transplant.

There are a few counts of this clonotype. V is TRBV6-1 and J is TRBJ2-6, with D tentatively TRBD1 or TRBD2 (5 bases each). CDR3 length equals 15 residues. Trimming stripped 1 base from V and 3 bases from J, with 7 bases between. Looked up from germline, CDR1 is MNHNS and CDR2 is SASEGT. The CDR3 sequence is CASSEGGYGANVLTF. DNA for the CDR3: TGTGCCAGCAGTGAAGGGGGGTATGGGGCCAACGTCCTGACTTTC.

This clonotype was detected ten times or more. CDR3 region: CSAKPGARGEQYF. The CDR3, as DNA: TGCAGTGCTAAACCGGGGGCTAGAGGGGAGCAGTACTTC. The genes are TRBV20-1 and TRBJ2-7; either TRBD1 or TRBD2 may fit D (6 bases each). The germline gives CDR1 DFQATT, CDR2 SNEGSKA (reference sequence). Trimming took 4 bases from V and 7 from J, leaving 17 bases between them. The CDR3 is made up of 13 amino acids.

This clonotype was seen ten or more times. The rearrangement links TRBV5-6 to TRBJ1-3, with TRBD1 as a possible D gene (6 bases). The V and J ends lost 2 bases and 2 bases respectively, with 11 bases between them. This CDR3 is built from 15 residues. Germline V gene sequence: CDR1 SGHDT, CDR2 YYEEEE. CDR3 nucleotides: TGTGCCAGCAGCTTCCTGGGGGCGCCTGGAAACACCATATATTTT. Its translation is CASSFLGAPGNTIYF.

This clonotype has at least ten counts. The chain links TRBV12-3 or TRBV12-4 to TRBJ1-2; tentative D call: TRBD1 (6 bases). The V gene lost 3 bases and the J gene lost 3 bases, with 11 bases spanning the gap. This CDR3 region has 14 residues. The CDR3 loop is CASSFRGGDYGYTF. The CDR3 DNA reads TGTGCCAGCAGTTTCAGGGGTGGTGACTATGGCTACACCTTC.

This clonotype was seen repeatedly, ten times or more. The rearrangement links TRBV12-3 or TRBV12-4 to TRBJ2-7; the match to TRBD1 covers 7 bases. With V trimmed by 3 bases and J by 2 bases, 10 bases remained unmatched. The CDR3 length is 16 residues. CDR3 in amino acids: CASSFGRQGKPYEQYF. The DNA for the CDR3 is TGTGCCAGCAGTTTCGGGCGACAGGGCAAACCCTACGAGCAGTACTTC.

At least ten counts were recorded for this clonotype. The chain couples TRBV3-1 to TRBJ1-2; D is unresolved. Per the germline V gene, CDR1 is LGHDT and CDR2 is YNNKEL (reference sequence). This CDR3 contains 13 residues. With 0 bases removed from V and 5 bases from J, the gap between germline ends came to 7 bases. The CDR3 sequence is CASSQESLYGYTF. CDR3 sequence (DNA): TGTGCCAGCAGCCAAGAGTCACTGTATGGCTACACCTTC.

CDR3 sequence: CSVGQGAVEQFF. The CDR3 DNA reads TGCAGCGTGGGGCAGGGGGCGGTTGAGCAGTTCTTC. This chain connects TRBV29-1 to TRBJ2-1; TRBD1 agrees at 8 bases. CDR1 and CDR2 from the germline V gene are SQVTM and ANQGSEA. The length of the CDR3 is 12 residues. V lost 6 bases to trimming and J lost 9 bases; unmatched junction nucleotides: 7.

This clonotype was detected many times. The rearrangement uses TRBV9 and TRBJ1-5; D remains ambiguous. V was trimmed by 0 bases and J by 4 bases, leaving 8 bases between them. CDR1 and CDR2 from the germline V gene are SGDLS and YYNGEE. CDR3 length: 14 residues. The CDR3 bases are TGTGCCAGCAGCGTAGGGGGTTCGAATCAGCCCCAGCATTTT. This sequence encodes CASSVGGSNQPQHF.

This clonotype has a count of ten or more. The chain uses TRBV6-1 and TRBJ1-5; D remains unclear. From germline, CDR1 is MNHNS and CDR2 SASEGT. The V and J ends lost 9 bases and 2 bases respectively, with 17 bases between them. The CDR3 is 15 amino acids. The DNA for the CDR3 is TGTGCCAGTCAACCTACAGCTTTTGGCAATCAGCCCCAGCATTTT. This sequence encodes CASQPTAFGNQPQHF.

Worth noting for this clonotype: Given a much more abundant clone one base away, this may be a read error. The genes are TRBV21-1 and TRBJ2-2. TRBV21-1 is flagged as a pseudogene. The CDR3 has 12 amino acids. The CDR3 region is CASSSTAGELFF. As DNA, the CDR3 is TGTGCCAGCAGCTCTACGGCCGGGGAGCTGTTTTTT.

The gene calls are TRBV28 and TRBJ2-7; no reliable D call. The CDR3 contains 14 residues. Between the trimmed V and J ends, which lost 6 bases and 2 bases, there was a span of 14 bases. CDR1 and CDR2 from the germline V gene are MDHEN and SYDVKM. CDR3 in amino acids: CASSSTRVTYEQYF. The CDR3 DNA sequence: TGTGCCAGCAGCTCCACACGGGTGACCTACGAGCAGTACTTC. Together with reference TRBV28 and TRBJ2-7, the CDR3 gives the full variable domain: DVKVTQSSRYLVKRTGEKVFLECVQDMDHENMFWYRQDPGLGLRLIYFSYDVKMKEKGDIPEGYSVSREKKERFSLILESASTNQTSMYLCASSSTRVTYEQYFGPGTRLTVT.

This clonotype was counted ten times or more. This sequence joins TRBV7-3 and TRBJ2-2; 7 positions match TRBD1. The V segment lost 4 bases and the J segment 6 bases; nucleotides outside the gene matches: 5. From germline, CDR1 is SGHTA and CDR2 FQGTGA. The CDR3 length is 14 residues. CDR3 DNA: TGTGCCAGCAGCTCCCGGCAGGGGGCCGGGGAGCTGTTTTTT. Residues: CASSSRQGAGELFF.

This clonotype was seen ten or more times. The gene calls are TRBV3-1 and TRBJ1-1; no firm D call. Germline V gives CDR1 LGHDT, CDR2 YNNKEL (reference sequence). V lost 4 bases to trimming and J lost 8 bases, with 14 bases between them. The CDR3 covers 13 residues. Here the CDR3 reads CASSRGSGREAFF. The CDR3, as DNA: TGTGCCAGCAGCCGAGGGAGTGGTCGAGAAGCTTTCTTT.

This clonotype was observed at least ten times. The chain combines TRBV7-9 with TRBJ1-1, with D tentatively TRBD1 (6 bases). The germline CDR1 and CDR2 sequences are SEHNR and FQNEAQ (reference sequence). V was pared by 6 bases and J by 5 bases, with 16 bases between. CDR3 length equals 14 residues. In DNA form, the CDR3 reads TGTGCCAGCAGAGACTACAGGGTCTGGACTGAAGCTTTCTTT. Translated: CASRDYRVWTEAFF.

This clonotype has ten or more counts. This chain uses TRBV18 with TRBJ2-2; unclear D gene. V was trimmed by 3 bases and J by 0 bases, leaving 11 bases between them. The length of the CDR3 is 16 residues. Per the germline V gene, CDR1 is KGHSH and CDR2 is LQKENI. The CDR3 DNA follows: TGTGCCAGCTCACCGCGATCCGTTGCGAACACCGGGGAGCTGTTTTTT. Amino acids: CASSPRSVANTGELFF.

Ten or more counts support this clonotype. This rearrangement joins TRBV1 to TRBJ2-3; the table calls TRBD2, which could not be checked here. TRBV1 is flagged as a pseudogene. This CDR3 has 18 amino acids. CDR3 in DNA: TGCACCAGCAGCCACCCAGGGGGACTAGCGGGAGTCGCGGATACGCAGTATTTT. Translation gives CTSSHPGGLAGVADTQYF.

The chain uses TRBV5-8 and TRBJ2-1; 8 positions match TRBD1. V trimming: 3 bases; J trimming: 2 bases; junction bases outside the gene matches: 7. This CDR3 region has 16 residues. The germline V gene encodes CDR1 SGHTS and CDR2 YDEGEE. CDR3 DNA sequence: TGTGCCAGCAGCTCCCTCGGACAGGGCCCCTACAATGAGCAGTTCTTC. Translating it yields CASSSLGQGPYNEQFF.

This clonotype was observed at least ten times. The J gene is TRBJ2-5, the V gene TRBV5-1; D uncertain. V dropped 0 bases and J dropped 0 bases, with 9 bases sitting between them. The CDR3 extends over 15 amino acids. Germline V gives CDR1 SGHRS, CDR2 YFSETQ. The CDR3 nucleotides are TGCGCCAGCAGCTTGGACCCCGGGTACCAAGAGACCCAGTACTTC. This gives the protein CASSLDPGYQETQYF.

This clonotype came up many times. The V gene is TRBV4-1, the J gene TRBJ2-2, with TRBD2 as a possible D gene (5 bases). Germline V gene sequence: CDR1 MGHRA, CDR2 YSYEKL. CDR3 size: 15 residues. The ends were cut back, 5 bases at V and 4 bases at J, with 14 bases in the middle. This CDR3 reads CASSEREGGTGELFF. The CDR3 coding sequence is TGCGCCAGCAGCGAGAGGGAAGGTGGCACCGGGGAGCTGTTTTTT.